This entry lists 5 T cell receptor beta chains sequenced from one sample in a study of early T cells in non-severe SARS-CoV-2 infection. TCRdb independently ran MiXCR on the 5' RACE reads; one entry per CDR3 protein. Here the sample spans approximately 81,000 distinct CDR3 sequences, 11% to 15% being singletons. Sequencing used whole blood. All receptors come from an adult who was a healthcare worker with PCR-confirmed SARS-CoV-2 infection or an uninfected control (not recorded which).

V and J are TRBV5-6 and TRBJ1-1; D gene unclear. V dropped 4 bases and J dropped 11 bases, with 15 bases sitting between them. There are 12 residues in the CDR3. Per germline, CDR1 SGHDT and CDR2 YYEEEE. The CDR3 DNA sequence: TGTGCCAGCAGCGGTGGAGGACTGGAGGCTTTCTTT. The encoded protein is CASSGGGLEAFF.

This clonotype has more than one count but fewer than ten. The rearrangement joins TRBV7-2 to TRBJ1-5; D remains unclear. Per the germline V gene, CDR1 is SGHTA and CDR2 is FQGNSA. V gave up 5 bases and J gave up 4 bases, with 12 bases separating them. The CDR3 consists of 14 residues. CDR3 in amino acids: CASSPGRPNQPQHF. DNA of the CDR3: TGTGCCAGCAGCCCCGGACGGCCAAATCAGCCCCAGCATTTT. Full variable domain (remainder filled in from reference TRBV7-2 and TRBJ1-5): GAGVSQSPSNKVTEKGKDVELRCDPISGHTALYWYRQSLGQGLEFLIYFQGNSAPDKSGLPSDRFSAERTGGSVSTLTIQRTQQEDSAVYLCASSPGRPNQPQHFGDGTRLSIL.

This clonotype was seen a few times. This chain joins TRBV6-1 and TRBJ1-6; D remains ambiguous. V lost 2 bases and J 8 bases, leaving 7 bases between the germline ends. This CDR3 region has 13 residues. Germline V gives CDR1 MNHNS, CDR2 SASEGT. CDR3 region: CASSEQWDSPLHF. The DNA of the CDR3 is TGTGCCAGCAGTGAACAGTGGGATTCACCCCTCCACTTT.

This clonotype was seen ten or more times. The rearrangement uses TRBV2 and TRBJ1-6; a possible D gene is TRBD1 (5 bases). Germline CDR1 and CDR2: SNHLY and FYNNEI. V was trimmed by 3 bases and J by 6 bases, leaving 9 bases between them. CDR3 length: 14 amino acids. The CDR3 nucleotides are TGTGCCAGCAGTGAGGGACCCTTTAATTCACCCCTCCACTTT. Translating it yields CASSEGPFNSPLHF. The variable domain in full, with the rest retrieved from reference TRBV2 and TRBJ1-6, is EPEVTQTPSHQVTQMGQEVILRCVPISNHLYFYWYRQILGQKVEFLVSFYNNEISEKSEIFDDQFSVERPDGSNFTLKIRSTKLEDSAMYFCASSEGPFNSPLHFGNGTRLTVT.

This clonotype has more than one count but fewer than ten. The genes are TRBV18 and TRBJ2-7; either TRBD1 or TRBD2 may supply D (7 bases each). The length of the CDR3 is 15 residues. Germline loops: CDR1 KGHSH, CDR2 LQKENI. V lost 1 base and J lost 5, with 15 bases in between. The DNA of the CDR3 is TGTGCCAGCTCACCACAAGCAGGGGGGGACGACGAGCAGTACTTC. Translated, it gives CASSPQAGGDDEQYF.